The entry below gives a single T cell receptor (beta chain) sequence along with its context. Its antigen has not been determined. Base quality data are lacking; no much larger clone is found one base away. V loses 5 bases, J loses 4 bases, and the germline ends lie 22 bases apart. CDR1 MDHEN and CDR2 SYDVKM were looked up in the germline V gene. The CDR3 runs 17 amino acids, cysteine and phenylalanine included. Just CDR3 DNA is preserved here, 51 bases in frame from base 1. The time point tag for this specimen amounts to: pre-sensitization, week 0. The sample's treatment or condition label is to be understood as: therapeutic diphenylcyclopropenone sensitization with weekly scalp DPC. At each patch-test visit, blood was drawn before the patch test was applied. Patients were eligible if aged 18 to 70, diagnosed with alopecia and judged suitable for DPC therapy, and pregnant patients were excluded. Unfractionated whole blood was collected in Tempus Blood RNA tubes, and total RNA was extracted from that blood.

The method behind the library was RACE. This sample was sequenced with a NextSeq 500. During library preparation, unique molecular identifiers were attached to individual cDNA molecules so that TCRs could be counted quantitatively and reproducibly. From each blood RNA sample, both TCR alpha and TCR beta chains were sequenced. The paper's processing steps were these. The median number of TCRs per sample was approximately 96,000, ranging from roughly 20,000 to 700,000. The Decombinator software suite was used to annotate V, J and CDR3 in the TCR reads. To make PS versus PT1 abundance plots, every sample was subsampled to the same number of TCRs (28,000). TCRs were defined as expanded if absent before sensitization and observed at least eight times at the 2-week time point. TCRdb itself trimmed the public reads at Q25 with fastp, ran MiXCR and retained productive beta chains. Identical CDR3 proteins give one entry, which carries the most common genes and DNA. The V and J calls and clone size are TCRdb's, not the authors'. For this sample there are 35,000 to 45,000 distinct CDR3 sequences; 9.5% to 15% appear just once. The top ten hold approximately 6% of the sample.

The entry originates in a study of human T cells and chemical hapten exposure (dated by TCRdb to the early 2020s). In terms of the full investigation: For sensitization, 2% DPC in acetone was applied to an approximately 2 cm by approximately 2 cm area of upper inner arm skin. Throughout the approximately 25-week study period, patients were also given weekly therapeutic DPC doses on the scalp. Patch testing was done on the upper back using Finn chambers containing 0.01% DPC, and results were scored after 6 days according to International Contact Dermatitis Research Group standards. The patient cohort, mostly female, included alopecia areata with under or over 50% scalp involvement, alopecia totalis and alopecia universalis. The libraries were sequenced as a pool, and the TCR yield per sample differed mostly because of small variations in library volumes within the pool. Peripheral blood TCR repertoire changes were tracked in vivo in alopecia patients during primary and secondary sensitization to the hapten diphenylcyclopropenone (DPC). Blood samples were taken from patients before sensitization (week 0) and then at 2, 6 and about 24 weeks after DPC sensitization. Blood for TCR sequencing was provided by twenty-nine alopecia patients at one to four time points (pre-sensitization, 2, 6 and 24 weeks). Overall results and qualifications from the work: Compared with pre-sensitization or healthy control sets, expanded TCRs formed significantly more large CDR3 similarity clusters, which is consistent with antigen-driven responses. Patch test score was positively correlated with the number of PT1 expanded TCRs, with significance at thresholds 8, 16 and 32 but not at 4. No change with DPC sensitization was found in the number of TCRs above 1 in 1000 frequency, and no evidence of global repertoire structure alterations was found. Alopecia, a presumed autoimmune disease, was present in all patients, so the immune response of the patients might differ from that of healthy individuals. After repeated subsampling, changes were observed in the strength of the expansion versus patch-test correlation and in the threshold at which the correlation became significant.

The sequenced sample was whole blood, obtained in connection with sensitization to the hapten diphenylcyclopropenone (DPC). The origin of this receptor is a woman aged 25 to 45 with alopecia areata. Some clones in this sample may be carry-over from other donors' samples. Here the chain combines TRBV28 and TRBJ2-3, with the D gene not clear enough to name. Read as DNA, the sequence is TGTGCCAGCAGTCCCCTTGGCCTAGGACCCCCCCCAGATACGCAGTATTTT. Its protein reads: CASSPLGLGPPPDTQYF.